These T cell receptor beta chains were read from a single sample in a study of cytomegalovirus exposure and HLA in healthy donors. Data came from immunoSEQ multiplex PCR; TCRdb stores just in-frame clones and leaves some out. The repertoire holds 120,000 or so clones, with approximately 80% as singletons. The source material was PBMCs. The receptors come from a man aged 18 to 35 in good health and CMV-seronegative. The conserved cysteine and the conserved F or W are not part of the CDR3 here.

j_call: TRBJ2-7; v_call: TRBV6-5; cdr3_aa: ASSYSRGNEQY
j_call: TRBJ2-5; v_call: TRBV7-2; cdr3_aa: ASSPGGSGGRETQY
j_call: TRBJ2-6; v_call: TRBV7-2; cdr3_aa: ASRSRAANVLT
j_call: TRBJ2-5; v_call: TRBV7-5; cdr3_aa: ARSSRGLMGETQY
j_call: TRBJ1-4; v_call: TRBV13; cdr3_aa: ATEEMGAKEKLF
j_call: TRBJ1-1; v_call: TRBV6-5; cdr3_aa: ASSSPAEAF
j_call: TRBJ1-1; v_call: TRBV7-8; cdr3_aa: ASSLQREKTEAF
j_call: TRBJ1-2; v_call: TRBV5-6; cdr3_aa: ASSLLPNYGYT
j_call: TRBJ2-7; v_call: TRBV6-5; cdr3_aa: ASRLGGGSSYEQY
j_call: TRBJ2-1; v_call: TRBV6-5; cdr3_aa: AGSYSSGGVDEQF
j_call: TRBJ2-4; v_call: TRBV2; cdr3_aa: ASSLRMGLAKNIQY
j_call: TRBJ2-1; v_call: TRBV7-8; cdr3_aa: AIGEGGGYNEQF
j_call: TRBJ1-2; v_call: TRBV25-1; cdr3_aa: ASSPGTAYGYT
j_call: TRBJ2-5; v_call: TRBV7-2; cdr3_aa: ASSLQETQY
j_call: TRBJ1-4; v_call: TRBV7-8; cdr3_aa: ASSLDRGPLEKLF
j_call: TRBJ1-1; v_call: TRBV19; cdr3_aa: ASSNSQGLNTEAF
j_call: TRBJ1-2; v_call: TRBV2; cdr3_aa: ASSPDRLYGYT
j_call: TRBJ1-3; v_call: TRBV18; cdr3_aa: ASSPNSEISGNTIY
j_call: TRBJ1-1; v_call: TRBV4-2; cdr3_aa: ASSQDSGSVRTEAF
j_call: TRBJ1-1; v_call: TRBV6-1; cdr3_aa: ASSERRFEAF
j_call: TRBJ2-3; v_call: TRBV9; cdr3_aa: ASSVVERGGRDTQY
j_call: TRBJ1-1; v_call: TRBV6-5; cdr3_aa: ASSLNSRSEAF
j_call: TRBJ2-5; v_call: TRBV5-1; cdr3_aa: ASSSRAGSGETQY
j_call: TRBJ2-3; v_call: TRBV9; cdr3_aa: ASSPQGATDTQY
j_call: TRBJ1-3; v_call: TRBV7-9; cdr3_aa: ASSSDGTAGNTIY
j_call: TRBJ1-2; v_call: TRBV5-1; cdr3_aa: ASRRATGGLELGGYT
j_call: TRBJ2-5; v_call: TRBV29-1; cdr3_aa: SVQTLPGTGVETQY
j_call: TRBJ2-7; v_call: TRBV27; cdr3_aa: ASSFAGQGYEQY
j_call: TRBJ2-3; v_call: TRBV4-2; cdr3_aa: ASSQDEARATDTQY
j_call: TRBJ1-1; v_call: TRBV7-9; cdr3_aa: ASSLLAKGLLNTEAF
j_call: TRBJ2-7; v_call: TRBV7-9; cdr3_aa: ASSPDRSSYEQY
j_call: TRBJ1-2; v_call: TRBV10-3; cdr3_aa: AISESDGGVYGYT
j_call: TRBJ2-6; v_call: TRBV2; cdr3_aa: ASSELGSGANVLT
j_call: TRBJ1-5; v_call: TRBV6-5; cdr3_aa: ASSQTGTGIQPQH
j_call: TRBJ2-7; v_call: TRBV9; cdr3_aa: ASSVGQGASSYEQY
j_call: TRBJ2-1; v_call: TRBV7-9; cdr3_aa: ASSARTLNNEQF
j_call: TRBJ2-1; v_call: TRBV7-6; cdr3_aa: ASSLALAGSYNEQF
j_call: TRBJ1-1; v_call: TRBV4-2; cdr3_aa: ASSQVRGQGTEAF
j_call: TRBJ2-2; v_call: TRBV27; cdr3_aa: ASSPWTGGSTGELF
j_call: TRBJ1-6; v_call: TRBV19; cdr3_aa: ASTPGRQGSSYNSPLH
j_call: TRBJ1-1; v_call: TRBV7-6; cdr3_aa: ASSFYPADTEAF
j_call: TRBJ1-2; v_call: TRBV7-9; cdr3_aa: SSRDRGLDPSNYGYT
j_call: TRBJ2-3; v_call: TRBV7-2; cdr3_aa: ASSLESGGAPDTQY
j_call: TRBJ2-1; v_call: TRBV5-6; cdr3_aa: ASSFVGDEQF
j_call: TRBJ2-3; v_call: TRBV2; cdr3_aa: ASKTGGADTQY
j_call: TRBJ1-6; v_call: TRBV6-1; cdr3_aa: ASSDPTGGENSPLH
j_call: TRBJ1-1; v_call: TRBV15; cdr3_aa: ATSPGDRVTEAF
j_call: TRBJ1-1; v_call: TRBV13; cdr3_aa: ASSTRTGSNTEAF